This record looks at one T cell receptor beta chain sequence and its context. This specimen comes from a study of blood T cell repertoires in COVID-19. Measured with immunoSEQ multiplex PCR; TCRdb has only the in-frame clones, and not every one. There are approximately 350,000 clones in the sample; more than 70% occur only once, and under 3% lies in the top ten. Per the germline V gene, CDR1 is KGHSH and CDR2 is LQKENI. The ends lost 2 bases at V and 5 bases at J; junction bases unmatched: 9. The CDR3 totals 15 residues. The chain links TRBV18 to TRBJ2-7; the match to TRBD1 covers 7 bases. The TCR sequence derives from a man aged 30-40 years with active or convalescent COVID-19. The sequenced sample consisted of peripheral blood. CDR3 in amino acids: CASSPSQGILNEQYF. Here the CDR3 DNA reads TGTGCCAGCTCACCATCACAGGGGATCTTGAACGAGCAGTACTTC.